The 19 T cell receptor beta chains presented below share a single source sample, sequenced in a study of blood T cells in healthy people across ages (dated by TCRdb to the mid-2010s). The library was produced with 5' RACE. Sequencing was performed on an Illumina HiSeq 2500. The second PCR ran for roughly 7 to 11 cycles and used a J-beta primer mix along with a sample-barcoded 5' primer. The public reads were quality trimmed at Q25 with fastp and then assembled into clones with MiXCR by TCRdb, keeping productive beta chains. Rows with one shared CDR3 protein collapse into an entry with the most common genes and DNA. Across this sample there are about a million distinct CDR3 sequences, with about two fifths seen only once. Under 15% of the sample rests with the top ten. The specimen was blood. Receptors were obtained from a man aged 18 to 29 in good health.

This clonotype was counted between two and nine times. V is TRBV7-9 and J is TRBJ2-7; D ambiguous. The J call is in doubt because the DNA end fits TRBJ2-4 better. Looked up from germline, CDR1 is SEHNR and CDR2 is FQNEAQ (reference sequence). The CDR3 is 13 residues long. This CDR3 reads CASSLLQSDIQYF. CDR3 nucleotide sequence: TGTGCCAGCAGCTTACTACAGTCAGACATTCAGTACTTC.

This clonotype has ten or more counts. The chain is built from TRBV7-2 and TRBJ2-3; D is unresolved. V lost 2 bases and J 2 bases, leaving 8 bases between the germline ends. The germline gives CDR1 SGHTA, CDR2 FQGNSA. The CDR3 spans 14 residues. The CDR3: CASSLRAFTDTQYF. The CDR3 DNA reads as TGTGCCAGCAGCTTACGCGCCTTCACAGATACGCAGTATTTT.

The CDR3, as DNA: TGTGCCAGCCGCTTGGGAGGGACCGGGGAGCTGTTTTTT. Amino acids: CASRLGGTGELFF. This chain joins TRBV25-1 and TRBJ2-2; 7 positions match TRBD2. The CDR3 is 13 residues long. V lost 8 bases, J lost 5 bases, and 5 bases stayed unmatched. The V gene's germline CDR1 is MGHDK and CDR2 SYGVNS.

This clonotype came up a few times. The chain is built from TRBV28 and TRBJ2-1; the D gene is possibly TRBD2 (7 bases). The CDR3 runs 15 residues. From germline, CDR1 is MDHEN and CDR2 SYDVKM. V gave up 2 bases and J gave up 7 bases, with 15 bases separating them. CDR3 bases: TGTGCCAGCAGTTTAGGGGGGGCAGGAAATAATGAGCAGTTCTTC. It encodes CASSLGGAGNNEQFF. The variable domain in full, with the rest retrieved from reference TRBV28 and TRBJ2-1, is DVKVTQSSRYLVKRTGEKVFLECVQDMDHENMFWYRQDPGLGLRLIYFSYDVKMKEKGDIPEGYSVSREKKERFSLILESASTNQTSMYLCASSLGGAGNNEQFFGPGTRLTVL.

CDR3 sequence reads: CASGSMLGNTIYF. As DNA, the CDR3 is TGTGCCAGCGGGTCAATGCTTGGAAACACCATATATTTT. This rearrangement joins TRBV13 to TRBJ1-3; D not certain. Germline lookup yields CDR1 PRHDT and CDR2 FYEKMQ (reference sequence). V was cut by 8 bases and J by 3 bases, with 11 bases left in between. CDR3 size: 13 residues. The whole variable domain, filled in from reference TRBV13 and TRBJ1-3, reads AAGVIQSPRHLIKEKRETATLKCYPIPRHDTVYWYQQGPGQDPQFLISFYEKMQSDKGSIPDRFSAQQFSDYHSELNMSSLELGDSALYFCASGSMLGNTIYFGEGSWLTVV.

The V and J genes are TRBV29-1 and TRBJ1-2, with TRBD1 matching over 7 bases. The junction had 7 bases not matched to a gene; V was cut back by 3 bases and J by 3 bases. This CDR3 contains 14 residues. Germline lookup yields CDR1 SQVTM and CDR2 ANQGSEA. The CDR3, as DNA: TGCAGCGTTGATCCGGGACAGACTTACTATGGCTACACCTTC. Amino acids: CSVDPGQTYYGYTF.

Many counts were recorded for this clonotype. The J gene is TRBJ1-2, the V gene TRBV12-3 or TRBV12-4; D unresolved. V was cut by 5 bases and J by 8 bases, with 9 bases left in between. The CDR3 covers 11 residues. The CDR3 sequence is CASSHALGYTF. Here the CDR3 DNA reads TGTGCCAGCAGTCACGCCTTAGGCTACACCTTC.

V and J are TRBV29-1 and TRBJ1-5; no clear D. The CDR3 extends over 13 amino acids. Trimming stripped 0 bases from V and 2 bases from J, with 5 bases between. CDR1 and CDR2 from the germline V gene are SQVTM and ANQGSEA. CDR3 in amino acids: CSVEEGGNQPQHF. CDR3 DNA sequence: TGCAGCGTTGAAGAGGGTGGCAATCAGCCCCAGCATTTT.

The V call is TRBV20-1, the J call TRBJ2-6, with D uncertain. The CDR3 totals 13 residues. The germline CDR1 and CDR2 sequences are DFQATT and SNEGSKA (reference sequence). With 8 bases removed from V and 2 bases from J, the gap between germline ends came to 10 bases. The CDR3 nucleotides are TGCAGTCAGACTCAGGCTGGGGCCAACGTCCTGACTTTC. As protein: CSQTQAGANVLTF.

This chain joins TRBV10-3 and TRBJ2-5; unclear D gene. Germline V lookup: CDR1 ENHRY, CDR2 SYGVKD. The CDR3 runs 14 residues. Trimming pared 0 bases from V and 11 bases from J, leaving 16 bases between. CDR3 amino acids: CAISESQSNNEQYF. CDR3 sequence (DNA): TGTGCCATCAGTGAGTCTCAGTCGAACAATGAGCAGTACTTC.

V is TRBV20-1 and J is TRBJ1-1; D not resolved. CDR1 and CDR2 (germline): DFQATT, SNEGSKA (reference sequence). The CDR3 runs 12 residues. V lost 5 bases and J 5 bases, leaving 12 bases between the germline ends. The CDR3 spells CSAQLTHTEAFF. The CDR3 DNA sequence: TGCAGTGCTCAACTCACCCATACTGAAGCTTTCTTT.

There are a few counts of this clonotype. The V and J genes are TRBV4-2 and TRBJ2-7; TRBD2 is a possible D gene (5 bases). The CDR3 spans 15 residues. Trimming removed 3 bases at V and 3 bases at J, with 15 bases between. Germline V gives CDR1 LGHNA, CDR2 YNFKEQ. The CDR3 spells CASSQNLNGDYEQYF. DNA for the CDR3: TGTGCCAGCAGCCAGAACCTAAACGGGGACTACGAGCAGTACTTC.

The gene calls are TRBV3-1 and TRBJ1-1; D is uncertain. Trimming removed 1 base at V and 6 bases at J, with 6 bases between. The CDR3 contains 12 residues. Looked up from germline, CDR1 is LGHDT and CDR2 is YNNKEL (reference sequence). The CDR3 sequence is CASSQAGPEAFF. Written as DNA, the CDR3 is TGTGCCAGCAGCCAAGCAGGCCCTGAAGCTTTCTTT. Together with reference TRBV3-1 and TRBJ1-1, the CDR3 gives the full variable domain: DTAVSQTPKYLVTQMGNDKSIKCEQNLGHDTMYWYKQDSKKFLKIMFSYNNKELIINETVPNRFSPKSPDKAHLNLHINSLELGDSAVYFCASSQAGPEAFFGQGTRLTVV.

This clonotype was picked up a small number of times. The chain joins TRBV4-2 to TRBJ2-4, with D maybe TRBD2 (6 bases). This CDR3 region has 15 residues. V shed 0 bases and J shed 6 bases, with 12 bases lying between them. From germline, CDR1 is LGHNA and CDR2 YNFKEQ. The CDR3 coding sequence is TGTGCCAGCAGCCAAGACGGAGGGGTGGTAAACATTCAGTACTTC. Protein sequence: CASSQDGGVVNIQYF.

This sequence joins TRBV12-3 or TRBV12-4 and TRBJ2-3; no definite D call. CDR3 length equals 14 residues. The V and J ends lost 5 bases and 3 bases respectively, with 12 bases between them. CDR3 region: CASSVPGRTDTQYF. The CDR3 nucleotides are TGTGCCAGCAGTGTTCCTGGTAGAACAGATACGCAGTATTTT.

The CDR3: CASSWEVSSDEAFF. CDR3 nucleotides: TGTGCCAGCAGCTGGGAAGTCAGCTCGGATGAAGCTTTCTTT. The chain uses TRBV2 and TRBJ1-1; the D is unclear. CDR3 length equals 14 residues. Germline V CDR1 and CDR2: SNHLY, FYNNEI. Trimming pared 6 bases from V and 7 bases from J, leaving 18 bases between. Supplemented by reference TRBV2 and TRBJ1-1, the full variable domain reads EPEVTQTPSHQVTQMGQEVILRCVPISNHLYFYWYRQILGQKVEFLVSFYNNEISEKSEIFDDQFSVERPDGSNFTLKIRSTKLEDSAMYFCASSWEVSSDEAFFGQGTRLTVV.

About this clonotype itself: Just one base apart from a much larger clone, this may be a read error. The J gene is TRBJ2-3, the V gene TRBV5-1; maybe TRBD2 (6 bases). The CDR3 has 14 amino acids. Germline V gives CDR1 SGHRS, CDR2 YFSETQ. Here the CDR3 DNA reads TGCGCCAGCAGCTTGGCTAGCGAGACAGATATGCAGTATTTT. Translation gives CASSLASETDMQYF.

This chain's CDR3 is CASSLDRQINYEQYF. The CDR3 DNA is TGCGCCAGCAGTCTTGACAGACAGATTAACTACGAGCAGTACTTC. This rearrangement joins TRBV5-1 to TRBJ2-7; weak D call: TRBD1 (5 bases). CDR1 SGHRS and CDR2 YFSETQ come from the germline V gene. CDR3 length equals 15 residues. The V and J ends lost 5 bases and 3 bases respectively, with 18 bases between them.

The chain employs TRBV19 and TRBJ2-1; D might be TRBD1 (6 bases). This CDR3 has 13 residues. V lost 4 bases and J lost 9, with 13 bases in between. CDR1 is LNHDA, CDR2 SQIVND, per germline (reference sequence). The CDR3 sequence is CASSNHPGVEQFF. In DNA form, the CDR3 reads TGTGCCAGTAGTAACCACCCAGGGGTTGAGCAGTTCTTC. Looking up the rest from reference TRBV19 and TRBJ2-1 gives the full variable domain: DGGITQSPKYLFRKEGQNVTLSCEQNLNHDAMYWYRQDPGQGLRLIYYSQIVNDFQKGDIAEGYSVSREKKESFPLTVTSAQKNPTAFYLCASSNHPGVEQFFGPGTRLTVL.